This passage covers 20 T cell receptor beta chains from one sample sequenced in a study of CD8 T cells in Susac syndrome. cDNA came from about 0.5 to 1 ug RNA primed by random hexamers. Via MiXCR, TCRdb re-called the immunoSEQ multiplex PCR reads, giving one row per CDR3 protein. Of 150,000 to 250,000 distinct CDR3 sequences in the sample, over 90% were seen once. Sequenced sample: CD4+ T cells from PBMCs. The receptors were gathered from a human donor with multiple sclerosis.

The gene calls are TRBV20-1 and TRBJ2-2, with a possible D match to TRBD2 (6 bases). V lost 1 base to trimming and J lost 4 bases, with 10 bases between them. The CDR3 runs 14 residues. CDR1 is DFQATT and CDR2 is SNEGSKA in the germline V gene (reference sequence). DNA of the CDR3: TGCAGTGCTAGAGGACTAGAGGTCACCGGGGAGCTGTTTTTT. Its protein product is CSARGLEVTGELFF.

The rearrangement links TRBV7-9 to TRBJ2-3, with D possibly being TRBD1 or TRBD2 (5 bases each). The CDR3 consists of 14 residues. The germline gives CDR1 SEHNR, CDR2 FQNEAQ (reference sequence). V was pared by 5 bases and J by 4 bases, with 13 bases between. CDR3 loop: CASSPGRGADTQYF. In DNA, the CDR3 is TGTGCCAGCAGCCCTGGGCGAGGGGCAGATACGCAGTATTTT.

In its sample, this clonotype was seen once. The chain is built from TRBV29-1 and TRBJ1-3; weak D call: TRBD1 (5 bases). Germline V CDR1 and CDR2: SQVTM, ANQGSEA. V was pared by 6 bases and J by 0 bases, with 9 bases between. The CDR3 is made up of 13 amino acids. The CDR3 spells CSVGGLSGNTIYF. CDR3 bases: TGCAGCGTGGGGGGTCTCTCTGGAAACACCATATATTTT.

The chain couples TRBV19 to TRBJ2-1; the D gene could be TRBD1 or TRBD2 (5 bases each). Trimming took 1 base from V and 4 from J, leaving 11 bases between them. This CDR3 contains 15 residues. Germline lookup yields CDR1 LNHDA and CDR2 SQIVND (reference sequence). CDR3 loop: CASSIGDETYNEQFF. CDR3 DNA sequence: TGTGCCAGTAGTATAGGGGACGAGACTTACAATGAGCAGTTCTTC.

This clonotype was counted once. The chain combines TRBV6-6 with TRBJ1-5; 9 nucleotides match TRBD1. The junction had 6 bases not matched to a gene; V was cut back by 6 bases and J by 3 bases. The CDR3 covers 15 residues. CDR1 MNHNY and CDR2 SVGAGI come from the germline V gene (reference sequence). The CDR3 sequence: CASSVTGGNNQPQHF. The CDR3 DNA reads TGTGCCAGCAGCGTAACAGGGGGCAACAATCAGCCCCAGCATTTT.

The genes are TRBV5-1 and TRBJ1-2; TRBD1 is a possible D gene (5 bases). The CDR3 consists of 13 residues. CDR1 and CDR2 from the germline V gene are SGHRS and YFSETQ. The V end was cut by 4 bases, the J end by 4 bases, with 11 bases between. In DNA, the CDR3 is TGCGCCAGCAGCGTGGGGCTCTCCTATGGCTACACCTTC. Protein: CASSVGLSYGYTF.

The V and J genes are TRBV28 and TRBJ1-5; D is unclear. Germline CDR1 MDHEN, CDR2 SYDVKM. The CDR3 runs 12 residues. V was cut by 11 bases and J by 3 bases, with 11 bases left in between. This CDR3 is CASSGPNQPQHF. Written as DNA, the CDR3 is TGTGCCTCCTCCGGGCCCAATCAGCCCCAGCATTTT.

The rearrangement uses TRBV7-9 and TRBJ2-1; 11 bases are a match to TRBD2. Germline CDR1 reads SEHNR; CDR2 reads FQNEAQ (reference sequence). The CDR3 has 15 residues. The V segment lost 2 bases and the J segment 8 bases; nucleotides outside the gene matches: 5. CDR3 coding DNA: TGTGCCAGCAGCTTACGGACTAGCGGGTACCATGAGCAGTTCTTC. Its translation: CASSLRTSGYHEQFF.

The V call is TRBV9, the J call TRBJ2-4; no clear D gene. V lost 0 bases, J lost 5 bases, and 12 bases lay in between. The V gene's germline CDR1 is SGDLS and CDR2 YYNGEE. The CDR3 spans 15 residues. DNA for the CDR3: TGTGCCAGCAGCGTAGCGGGCCAAGGGCAAAACATTCAGTACTTC. As protein: CASSVAGQGQNIQYF.

This sequence joins TRBV24-1 and TRBJ2-2; TRBD1 aligns across 8 bases. CDR1 is KGHDR, CDR2 SFDVKD, per germline. The V and J ends lost 0 bases and 5 bases, in that order; junction bases with no gene match: 7. The CDR3 spans 17 residues. The DNA for the CDR3 is TGTGCCACCAGTGATTTGCATGCAGGGGGCCAAACCGGGGAGCTGTTTTTT. Residues: CATSDLHAGGQTGELFF.

In this sample, this clonotype turned up a few times. The chain joins TRBV19 to TRBJ1-3, with D hard to call. Germline CDR1 and CDR2: LNHDA and SQIVND (reference sequence). The V end lost 5 bases, the J end lost 4 bases, and 6 bases lay between the germline ends. There are 12 residues in the CDR3. CDR3 region: CASSPSGNTIYF. CDR3 nucleotide sequence: TGTGCCAGTAGTCCTTCCGGAAACACCATATATTTT.

The chain employs TRBV9 and TRBJ1-1, with 8 bases aligning to TRBD1. CDR1 is SGDLS and CDR2 is YYNGEE in the germline V gene. J was trimmed by 6 bases and V by 4 bases; bases with no gene match: 8. The CDR3 sequence is 14 residues long. CDR3 DNA: TGTGCCAGCAGCCCGCAGGGGGCAAGTGCTGAAGCTTTCTTT. Amino acids: CASSPQGASAEAFF.

V usage is TRBV2 and J usage is TRBJ2-1; no reliable D call. Germline assignment: CDR1 SNHLY and CDR2 FYNNEI. V gave up 5 bases and J gave up 2 bases, with 7 bases separating them. This CDR3 region has 13 residues. The CDR3 DNA is TGTGCCAGCAGTAGCGATACCTACAATGAGCAGTTCTTC. Amino acid sequence: CASSSDTYNEQFF.

This rearrangement joins TRBV5-1 to TRBJ1-1, with 10 nucleotides matching TRBD1. In germline, CDR1 is SGHRS, CDR2 YFSETQ. J gave up 4 bases and V 3 bases, and 3 bases lay outside the gene matches. The CDR3 has 14 amino acids. This chain's CDR3 is CASSWTGGATEAFF. DNA of the CDR3: TGCGCCAGCAGCTGGACAGGGGGAGCCACTGAAGCTTTCTTT.

This clonotype is a singleton in its sample. This chain links TRBV13 with TRBJ2-7; TRBD1 aligns across 7 bases. Trimming took 4 bases from V and 6 from J; bases not matched to a gene: 9. The CDR3 spans 14 residues. Germline V gene data show CDR1 as PRHDT and CDR2 as FYEKMQ (reference sequence). CDR3 bases: TGTGCCAGCAGCTCTTTGACAGGGTCTACCGAGCAGTACTTC. It specifies CASSSLTGSTEQYF.

J is TRBJ1-1 and V is TRBV12-3 or TRBV12-4; D ambiguous. The ends were cut back, 7 bases at V and 1 base at J, with 19 bases in the middle. CDR3 length: 16 amino acids. The CDR3 region has the DNA TGTGCCAGCACCCCCATCGGGCTCCCCTCGAACACTGAAGCTTTCTTT. Amino acids: CASTPIGLPSNTEAFF.

V and J are TRBV3-1 and TRBJ2-3; D call uncertain. The CDR3 has 13 amino acids. Between the trimmed V and J ends, which lost 4 bases and 4 bases, there was a span of 9 bases. CDR1 and CDR2 from the germline V gene are LGHDT and YNNKEL (reference sequence). The CDR3 DNA is TGTGCCAGCAGCCGCCCAGGACCAGATACGCAGTATTTT. Protein: CASSRPGPDTQYF.

V and J are TRBV27 and TRBJ1-6, with D uncertain. This CDR3 spans 15 amino acids. Germline V gene sequence: CDR1 MNHEY, CDR2 SMNVEV (reference sequence). Trimming removed 2 bases at V and 8 bases at J, with 13 bases between. CDR3 sequence (DNA): TGTGCCAGCAGTTTACAAGCGGCAGGACATTCACCCCTCCACTTT. It yields the protein CASSLQAAGHSPLHF.

The chain carries TRBV11-2 and TRBJ2-7; a weak D match, TRBD2 (6 bases). Germline CDR1 reads SGHAT; CDR2 reads FQNNGV. Trimming removed 5 bases from V and 3 bases from J, with 14 bases in between. This CDR3 comprises 14 residues. This CDR3 reads CASSPPGLIYEQYF. The CDR3 DNA sequence: TGTGCCAGCAGCCCCCCGGGACTGATCTACGAGCAGTACTTC.

V gene TRBV25-1 combines with J gene TRBJ1-2; D not resolved. Trimming pared 4 bases from V and 6 bases from J, leaving 9 bases between. This CDR3 is 12 amino acids long. The V gene's germline CDR1 is MGHDK and CDR2 SYGVNS. DNA for the CDR3: TGTGCCAGCAGTGGCATGAGGAATGGCTACACCTTC. This translates into CASSGMRNGYTF.